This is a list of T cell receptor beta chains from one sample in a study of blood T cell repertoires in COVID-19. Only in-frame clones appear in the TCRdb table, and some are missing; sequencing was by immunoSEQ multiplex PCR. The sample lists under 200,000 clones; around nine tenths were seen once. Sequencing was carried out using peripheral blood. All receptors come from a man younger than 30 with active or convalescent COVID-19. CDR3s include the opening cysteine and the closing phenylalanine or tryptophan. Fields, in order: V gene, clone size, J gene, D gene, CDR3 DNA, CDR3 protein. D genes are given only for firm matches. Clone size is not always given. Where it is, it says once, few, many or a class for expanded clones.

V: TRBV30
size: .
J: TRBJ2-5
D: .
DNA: TGTGCCTGGAGTGTAGGCAGGGAAGAGACCCAGTACTTC
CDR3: CAWSVGREETQYF

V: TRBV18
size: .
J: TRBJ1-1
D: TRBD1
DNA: TGTGCCAGCTCAGTGACAGGGACGAACACTGAAGCTTTCTTT
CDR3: CASSVTGTNTEAFF

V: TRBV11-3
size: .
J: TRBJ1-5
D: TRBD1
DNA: TGTGCCAGCAGCCAATTACCAGTTACAGGGGGAAATCAGCCCCAGCATTTT
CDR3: CASSQLPVTGGNQPQHF

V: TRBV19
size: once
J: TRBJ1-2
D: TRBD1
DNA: TGTGCCAGCGAACAGGGGGGCGGCTATGGCTACACCTTC
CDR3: CASEQGGGYGYTF

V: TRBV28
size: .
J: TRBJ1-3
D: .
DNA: TGTGCCAGCAGTCTACCCATCGGGGGAAACACCATATATTTT
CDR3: CASSLPIGGNTIYF

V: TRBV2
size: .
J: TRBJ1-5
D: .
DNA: TGTGCCAGCAGTGAGCGACTGAGCAATCAGCCCCAGCATTTT
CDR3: CASSERLSNQPQHF

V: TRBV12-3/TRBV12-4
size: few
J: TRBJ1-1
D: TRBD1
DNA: TGTGCCAGCAGTCCCCGGACAGGGGGGCGAGCTTTCTTT
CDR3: CASSPRTGGRAFF

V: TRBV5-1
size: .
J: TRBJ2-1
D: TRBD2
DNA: TGCGCCAGCAGCTTGTCGTCTAGCGGGGACTACAATGAGCAGTTCTTC
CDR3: CASSLSSSGDYNEQFF

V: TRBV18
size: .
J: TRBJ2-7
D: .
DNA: TGTGCCAGCTCACCACGGGAGGCAGGGACCTACGAGCAGTACTTC
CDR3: CASSPREAGTYEQYF

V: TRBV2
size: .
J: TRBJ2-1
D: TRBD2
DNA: TGTGCCAGCAGTGAGTTAGCGGGGTGGGATGAGCAGTTCTTC
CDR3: CASSELAGWDEQFF

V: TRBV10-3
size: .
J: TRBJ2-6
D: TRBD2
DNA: TGTGCCATCAGGACTAGCGGACTCTCTGGGGCCAACGTCCTGACTTTC
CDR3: CAIRTSGLSGANVLTF

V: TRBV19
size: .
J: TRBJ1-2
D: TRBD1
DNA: TGTGCCAGTAGTATACAGGGGGCGCTCGATGGCTACACCTTC
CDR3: CASSIQGALDGYTF

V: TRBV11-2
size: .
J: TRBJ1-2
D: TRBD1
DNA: TGTGCCAGCAGCCCAGGACAGGGGGACTATGGCTACACCTTC
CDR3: CASSPGQGDYGYTF

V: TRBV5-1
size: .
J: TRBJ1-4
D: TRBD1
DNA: TGCGCCAGCAGCCGGACAGGAGGTGCTAATGAAAAACTGTTTTTT
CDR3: CASSRTGGANEKLFF

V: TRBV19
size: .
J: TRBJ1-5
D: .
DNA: TGTGCCAGTAGTCCCGTTAGTATGCAGCCCCAGCATTTT
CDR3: CASSPVSMQPQHF

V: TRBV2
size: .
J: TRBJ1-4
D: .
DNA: TGTGCCAGCAGTGTCCGTTGGGGAGGGAATGAAAAACTGTTTTTT
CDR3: CASSVRWGGNEKLFF

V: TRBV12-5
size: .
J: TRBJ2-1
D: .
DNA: TGTGCTAGTGGTCGAGAGACGGGTGAGCAGTTCTTC
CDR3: CASGRETGEQFF

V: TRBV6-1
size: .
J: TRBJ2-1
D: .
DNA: TGTGCCAGCACCCCGGACTCGTACAATGAGCAGTTCTTC
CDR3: CASTPDSYNEQFF

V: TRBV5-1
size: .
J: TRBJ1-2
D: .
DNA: TGCGCCAGCAGCTTACCGGGATCGGGCTATGGCTACACCTTC
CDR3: CASSLPGSGYGYTF

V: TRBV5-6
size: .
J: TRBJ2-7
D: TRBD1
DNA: TGTGCCAGCAGCTCGCCGGGACAGGGGATCTACGAGCAGTACTTC
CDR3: CASSSPGQGIYEQYF

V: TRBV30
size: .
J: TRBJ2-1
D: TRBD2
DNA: TGTGCCTGGAGCGTCCGAGCGGGAGGAGGTGAGCAGTTCTTC
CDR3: CAWSVRAGGGEQFF

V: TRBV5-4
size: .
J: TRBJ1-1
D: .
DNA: TGTGCCAGCAGCTGGATGGGGCCAGGTGAAGCTTTCTTT
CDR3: CASSWMGPGEAFF

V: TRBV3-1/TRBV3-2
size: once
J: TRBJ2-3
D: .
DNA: TGTGCCAGCAGCCAAGGCACAGGAGTAGGAACAGATACGCAGTATTTT
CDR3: CASSQGTGVGTDTQYF

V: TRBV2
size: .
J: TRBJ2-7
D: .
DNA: TGTGCCAGCAGTGTTTGGAGGGCCTACGAGCAGTACTTC
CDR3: CASSVWRAYEQYF

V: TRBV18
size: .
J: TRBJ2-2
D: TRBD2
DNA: TGTGCCAGCTCACCTGTCGGGACTACCACGGAGCTGTTTTTT
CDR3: CASSPVGTTTELFF

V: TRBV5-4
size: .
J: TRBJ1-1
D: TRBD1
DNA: TGTGCCAGCAGTTCGGACAGGGTTAACCCTGAAGCTTTCTTT
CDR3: CASSSDRVNPEAFF

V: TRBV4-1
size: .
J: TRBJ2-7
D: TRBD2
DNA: TGCGCCAGCAGCCAAGATCGGGTTTATCGCGGGGGCTCCTACGAGCAGTACTTC
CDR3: CASSQDRVYRGGSYEQYF